These 25 T cell receptor beta chains were all obtained from the same sample, sequenced in a study of shared clonotypes between healthy human individuals. Naive CD8 cells lacked CD45RO and underwent positive selection for CCR7, leaving out terminally differentiated effector memory CD45RA+ cells. Assay: immunoSEQ multiplex PCR; the TCRdb copy retains only in-frame clones and omits some. The sample lists around 1.9 million clones, about 93% occurring once. The sequencing sample was made of naive CD8+ T cells from PBMCs. The receptors derive from a man between 18 and 29 years old in good health. Some clones in this sample may be carry-over from other donors' samples.

V usage is TRBV29-1 and J usage is TRBJ2-4; a possible D gene is TRBD1 (6 bases). The germline V gene encodes CDR1 SQVTM and CDR2 ANQGSEA. CDR3 length: 16 residues. Trimming took off 2 bases at V and 6 bases at J, with 20 bases between the two ends. The CDR3 sequence: CSVESILSVGGNIQYF. The CDR3 coding sequence is TGCAGCGTTGAATCAATCTTAAGCGTAGGGGGAAACATTCAGTACTTC.

This rearrangement joins TRBV11-3 to TRBJ2-1, with D possibly being TRBD2 (6 bases). V lost 5 bases and J 7 bases, leaving 18 bases between the germline ends. CDR1 is SGHNT, CDR2 YENEEA, per germline. The CDR3 consists of 15 residues. In DNA form, the CDR3 reads TGTGCCAGCAGCCCGAGGTCGGGAGAGGGGAATGAGCAGTTCTTC. Its protein is CASSPRSGEGNEQFF.

This clone was seen a single time. V gene TRBV5-1 combines with J gene TRBJ2-1, with TRBD2 matching 10 bases. This CDR3 spans 15 amino acids. The germline CDR1 and CDR2 sequences are SGHRS and YFSETQ. V trimming: 3 bases; J trimming: 6 bases; junction bases outside the gene matches: 6. In DNA form, the CDR3 reads TGCGCCAGCAGCTGGGTACTAGCGGGAAGCAATGAGCAGTTCTTC. Protein product: CASSWVLAGSNEQFF.

This clone was seen a handful of times. This CDR3 is CSLGTAGLVTF. In DNA form, the CDR3 reads TGCAGCCTTGGGACAGCGGGGTTAGTCACCTTC. The rearrangement joins TRBV29-1 to TRBJ1-2; 7 bases match TRBD1. Germline assignment: CDR1 SQVTM and CDR2 ANQGSEA. The CDR3 runs to 11 residues. With V trimmed by 8 bases and J by 13 bases, 13 bases remained unmatched. Supplemented by reference TRBV29-1 and TRBJ1-2, the full variable domain reads SAVISQKPSRDICQRGTSLTIQCQVDSQVTMMFWYRQQPGQSLTLIATANQGSEATYESGFVIDKFPISRPNLTFSTLTVSNMSPEDSSIYLCSLGTAGLVTFGSGTRLTVV.

The CDR3 sequence is CASSPLGLGQETQYF. For the CDR3, the DNA is TGTGCCAGCAGCCCACTGGGTTTAGGGCAAGAGACCCAGTACTTC. The chain recombines TRBV13 with TRBJ2-5; no firm D call. This CDR3 has 15 residues. Per germline, CDR1 PRHDT and CDR2 FYEKMQ (reference sequence). The V end was cut by 5 bases, the J end by 2 bases, with 15 bases between.

With regard to this clone: The sample contains more than one DNA sequence encoding this CDR3. This sequence joins TRBV12-5 and TRBJ1-1; no clear D. V was clipped by 1 base and J by 4 bases, with 7 bases between them. Per germline, CDR1 LGHNT and CDR2 FRNRAP. This CDR3 region has 13 residues. The CDR3 loop is CASGLALGTEAFF. Written as DNA, the CDR3 is TGTGCTAGTGGTTTGGCTTTGGGCACTGAAGCTTTCTTT.

The chain uses TRBV28 and TRBJ2-1; D unclear. The CDR3 has 17 residues. Germline V lookup: CDR1 MDHEN, CDR2 SYDVKM. V was pared by 2 bases and J by 5 bases, with 19 bases between. CDR3 DNA: TGTGCCAGCAGTTTAGACCGAACCCCCAGTCGACACAATGAGCAGTTCTTC. It is translated as CASSLDRTPSRHNEQFF.

The rearrangement joins TRBV2 to TRBJ2-7; the match to TRBD2 covers 7 bases. The CDR3 loop spans 14 amino acids. Germline values: CDR1 SNHLY, CDR2 FYNNEI. The junction had 11 bases not matched to a gene; V was cut back by 6 bases and J by 6 bases. The CDR3 reads CASRPRGGFGEQYF. In DNA form, the CDR3 reads TGTGCCAGCAGGCCCCGGGGAGGGTTCGGCGAGCAGTACTTC.

The chain has TRBV6-5 and TRBJ1-5; no reliable D call. The CDR3 is made up of 15 amino acids. V lost 5 bases to trimming and J lost 0 bases, with 11 bases between them. CDR1 and CDR2 (germline): MNHEY, SVGAGI. The CDR3 here is CASSPTHNSNQPQHF. In nucleotides, the CDR3 is TGTGCCAGCAGTCCCACCCATAATAGCAATCAGCCCCAGCATTTT.

V gene TRBV7-9 combines with J gene TRBJ2-5; no firm D call. CDR3 length: 14 residues. CDR1 SEHNR and CDR2 FQNEAQ come from the germline V gene (reference sequence). Trimming shortened V by 4 bases and J by 5 bases, and 14 bases separated the two germline ends. The CDR3 nucleotides read TGTGCCAGCAGCTCCCCCATGGTCGGGGAGACCCAGTACTTC. Its protein product is CASSSPMVGETQYF.

This chain joins TRBV19 and TRBJ1-1; 9 positions match TRBD1. CDR1 and CDR2 (germline): LNHDA, SQIVND (reference sequence). The V and J ends lost 8 bases and 1 base, in that order; junction bases with no gene match: 2. The CDR3 is 13 amino acids. Here the CDR3 DNA reads TGTGCCAGTGGGGACAGGGAGAACACTGAAGCTTTCTTT. Translated: CASGDRENTEAFF.

CDR3 in DNA: TGTGCCACCAGCACTCGGGGGACAGCGCTTAGCGGGAGGCTCTCCTACGAGCAGTACTTC. It is translated as CATSTRGTALSGRLSYEQYF. The chain recombines TRBV15 with TRBJ2-7, with 10 bases that match TRBD2. V trimming: 4 bases; J trimming: 0 bases; junction bases outside the gene matches: 18. The CDR3 is 20 residues long. The germline gives CDR1 LNHNV, CDR2 YYDKDF (reference sequence).

The gene calls are TRBV28 and TRBJ2-7; D may be TRBD2 (6 bases). Germline lookup yields CDR1 MDHEN and CDR2 SYDVKM. The V gene lost 7 bases and the J gene lost 0 bases, with 13 bases spanning the gap. The length of the CDR3 is 14 residues. CDR3 coding DNA: TGTGCCAGCAACAACGGGGGTACCTCCTACGAGCAGTACTTC. Its translation is CASNNGGTSYEQYF.

The chain has TRBV25-1 and TRBJ1-2; D uncertain. The germline V gene has CDR1 MGHDK and CDR2 SYGVNS. This CDR3 has 11 residues. V was cut by 4 bases and J by 8 bases, with 8 bases left in between. The CDR3 protein is CASSGRGGYTF. The CDR3 DNA is TGTGCCAGCAGTGGCCGAGGGGGCTACACCTTC.

The gene calls are TRBV4-1 and TRBJ2-5; D is possibly TRBD2 (5 bases). Per germline, CDR1 MGHRA and CDR2 YSYEKL. Trimming removed 3 bases at V and 5 bases at J, with 19 bases between. The CDR3 consists of 16 residues. CDR3 sequence reads: CASSQGDLSRRETQYF. The CDR3, as DNA: TGCGCCAGCAGCCAGGGTGACTTGAGCCGGAGGGAGACCCAGTACTTC.

The rearrangement links TRBV7-2 to TRBJ2-3; a weak D match, TRBD1 (6 bases). Germline V gene sequence: CDR1 SGHTA, CDR2 FQGNSA. V was trimmed by 5 bases and J by 1 base, leaving 13 bases between them. The CDR3 consists of 15 residues. The CDR3 nucleotides are TGTGCCAGCAGCACGCGAGGGGGTCGCACAGATACGCAGTATTTT. Translated, it gives CASSTRGGRTDTQYF.

Regarding this clone: Other nucleotide sequences from this sample produce the same CDR3. The chain is built from TRBV19 and TRBJ2-7; D is perhaps TRBD1 (6 bases). V was cut by 3 bases and J by 3 bases, with 9 bases left in between. CDR3 length equals 13 residues. Per the germline V gene, CDR1 is LNHDA and CDR2 is SQIVND (reference sequence). The CDR3 DNA sequence: TGTGCCAGTAGTATTTCACAGGGCTACGAGCAGTACTTC. Protein product: CASSISQGYEQYF.

V and J are TRBV28 and TRBJ1-1, with TRBD1 identical over 7 bases. Unmatched junction bases numbered 6, after V lost 5 bases and J lost 3 bases. Germline loops: CDR1 MDHEN, CDR2 SYDVKM. CDR3 length: 14 amino acids. The CDR3 is CASSKDRAHTEAFF. CDR3 sequence (DNA): TGTGCCAGCAGTAAAGACAGGGCACACACTGAAGCTTTCTTT.

This rearrangement joins TRBV5-5 to TRBJ2-7; 11 bases are a match to TRBD1. Germline CDR1 reads SGHKS; CDR2 reads YYEKEE (reference sequence). This CDR3 is built from 15 residues. The V gene end was trimmed by 3 bases and the J gene end by 3 bases; junction bases not matched to a gene: 5. CDR3 in amino acids: CASSWTGGSVYEQYF. In DNA form, the CDR3 reads TGTGCCAGCAGCTGGACAGGGGGCTCTGTCTACGAGCAGTACTTC.

V gene TRBV27 combines with J gene TRBJ1-2; 8 bases are a match to TRBD1. J was trimmed by 2 bases and V by 6 bases; bases with no gene match: 11. The germline CDR1 and CDR2 sequences are MNHEY and SMNVEV (reference sequence). The CDR3 sequence is 16 residues long. CDR3 in amino acids: CASSEGPTGGNYGYTF. The CDR3 DNA reads as TGTGCCAGCAGCGAAGGACCTACAGGGGGAAACTATGGCTACACCTTC.

With respect to this clone: Within the sample, other DNA sequences also encode this same CDR3. The chain employs TRBV9 and TRBJ2-1; D is perhaps TRBD2 (6 bases). Trimming took off 4 bases at V and 1 base at J, with 12 bases between the two ends. Germline-derived CDR1 and CDR2 are SGDLS and YYNGEE. CDR3 length: 15 residues. CDR3 amino acids: CASSPVGGSYNEQFF. The CDR3 nucleotides read TGTGCCAGCAGCCCCGTCGGGGGATCCTACAATGAGCAGTTCTTC.

In regard to this clone: Other DNA sequences within the sample encode an identical CDR3. The chain carries TRBV9 and TRBJ2-7; 12 nucleotides agree with TRBD2. The CDR3 is 15 residues long. The V gene end was trimmed by 4 bases and the J gene end by 6 bases; junction bases not matched to a gene: 8. Germline CDR1 and CDR2: SGDLS and YYNGEE. CDR3 nucleotide sequence: TGTGCCAGCAGCCCAAGGACTAGCGGGACCGGCGAGCAGTACTTC. Its translation: CASSPRTSGTGEQYF.

The genes are TRBV29-1 and TRBJ1-2; a weak D match, TRBD1 (6 bases). V lost 3 bases to trimming and J lost 8 bases, with 13 bases between them. This CDR3 is built from 12 residues. Germline V gene sequence: CDR1 SQVTM, CDR2 ANQGSEA. The CDR3 DNA sequence: TGCAGCGTTGAGGGGGGGGCCAAAGGCTACACCTTC. Residues: CSVEGGAKGYTF.

This chain joins TRBV5-6 and TRBJ2-7, with 9 nucleotides matching TRBD1. The CDR3 contains 16 residues. Trimming at V came to 0 bases and at J to 5 bases, leaving 9 bases not matched to a gene. Germline CDR1 is SGHDT and CDR2 is YYEEEE. The CDR3 sequence is CASSLAGTGLVNEQYF. CDR3 DNA: TGTGCCAGCAGCTTGGCCGGGACAGGGCTTGTGAACGAGCAGTACTTC.

The rearrangement joins TRBV9 to TRBJ1-2, with unresolved D. Germline CDR1 reads SGDLS; CDR2 reads YYNGEE. There are 16 residues in the CDR3. The ends were cut back, 1 base at V and 5 bases at J, with 18 bases in the middle. In DNA, the CDR3 is TGTGCCAGCAGCGTATTCCCTGAGAACGGATTATATGGCTACACCTTC. Amino acid sequence: CASSVFPENGLYGYTF.